One and the same sample provided the 2 T cell receptor beta chains below, sequenced in a study of T cells in Graves' hyperthyroidism and ophthalmopathy (dated by TCRdb to 2018 to 2020). The protocol used for the library was multiplex PCR. Sequenced on an Illumina HiSeq 2000. Amplification of TCR beta CDR3 regions was carried out from RNA transcripts. For the first round of RT-PCR on the TCR CDR3, the HTBI primer set was used together with the Qiagen OneStep RT-PCR kit. TCRdb applied fastp at Q25 and MiXCR to the public reads, then kept only in-frame beta chains. Entries are consolidated by CDR3 protein sequence, retaining the most common genes and DNA. The sample includes fewer than 750,000 distinct CDR3 sequences, with roughly 15% observed a single time. The top ten clones comprise 3.5% to 4.5% of the sample. The sequenced material came from blood. The receptors were gathered from a woman aged 40 to 55 with Graves' ophthalmopathy.

The chain combines TRBV7-2 with TRBJ1-2; 10 nucleotides align to TRBD1. The CDR3 length is 14 residues. In germline, CDR1 is SGHTA, CDR2 FQGNSA. V lost 4 bases and J lost 6; bases outside the gene matches: 5. The CDR3 coding sequence is TGTGCCAGCAGCTCACGGACAGGGGGAGATGGCTACACCTTC. Residues: CASSSRTGGDGYTF.

This clonotype was observed many times. This chain uses TRBV19 with TRBJ2-5; D might be TRBD1 (6 bases). The CDR3 runs 12 residues. Between the trimmed V and J ends, which lost 10 bases and 2 bases, there was a span of 11 bases. Germline V gene sequence: CDR1 LNHDA, CDR2 SQIVND (reference sequence). The DNA of the CDR3 is TGTGCCACTATGGACAGACAAGAGACCCAGTACTTC. Translation: CATMDRQETQYF.